This TCR beta chain derives from a study of cytomegalovirus exposure and HLA in healthy donors. Study context: Early release data held tens of millions of unique TCRs from HLA-typed donors. Regarding the study as a whole: A later analysis reported that several of the most significant clusters appeared to be linked to common viral pathogens, among them Epstein-Barr virus. In vitro testing confirmed three CMV-associated chains as specific for CMV antigens. Sequencing artifact likely explains a cluster of highly shared sequence variants.

13 Jbeta primers and 60 Vbeta primers were used for the PCR. Sequencing was performed with immunoSEQ multiplex PCR; in TCRdb, only in-frame clones are kept and a portion is missing. This sample has about 230,000 clones, with roughly 90% found just once. V lost 4 bases and J lost 1; bases outside the gene matches: 5. Looked up from germline, CDR1 is SGHRS and CDR2 is YFSETQ. This CDR3 is 14 amino acids long. For this clone: Its antigen is as yet unknown.

The sequencing input was PBMCs. The chain joins TRBV5-1 to TRBJ2-7, with 7 nucleotides matching TRBD1. The sequence came from a woman aged 18-35 years in good health and CMV-seronegative. Here the CDR3 reads CASSPWDSSYEQYF. CDR3 sequence (DNA): TGCGCCAGCAGCCCCTGGGACAGTTCCTACGAGCAGTACTTC.